This record covers a single TCR beta chain. No antigen is known for it. The sample comes from a study of blood T cells in healthy people across ages. General study points: Long-lived and aged donors differed, with more naive CD4+ cells and higher diversity in the long-lived.

This CDR3 is built from 15 residues. Trimming took 4 bases from V and 9 from J, leaving 19 bases between them. For the second PCR, which ran for roughly 7 to 11 cycles, a sample-barcoded 5' primer and a J-beta primer mix were used. Every sample returned 2.5 million or more CDR3-containing paired-end reads. TCRdb recomputed calls from the 5' RACE reads with MiXCR, one row per CDR3 protein. Among 1 million to 1.2 million distinct CDR3 sequences, under 40% were seen once, and the ten largest hold 13%. J is TRBJ1-5 and V is TRBV12-3 or TRBV12-4; D is perhaps TRBD1 (5 bases). The sequencing sample was made of blood. The TCR sequence derives from a man aged 18 to 29 in good health. The CDR3 region is CASSSRALGVWPQHF. DNA for the CDR3: TGTGCCAGCAGTTCACGGGCCTTAGGGGTATGGCCCCAGCATTTT.